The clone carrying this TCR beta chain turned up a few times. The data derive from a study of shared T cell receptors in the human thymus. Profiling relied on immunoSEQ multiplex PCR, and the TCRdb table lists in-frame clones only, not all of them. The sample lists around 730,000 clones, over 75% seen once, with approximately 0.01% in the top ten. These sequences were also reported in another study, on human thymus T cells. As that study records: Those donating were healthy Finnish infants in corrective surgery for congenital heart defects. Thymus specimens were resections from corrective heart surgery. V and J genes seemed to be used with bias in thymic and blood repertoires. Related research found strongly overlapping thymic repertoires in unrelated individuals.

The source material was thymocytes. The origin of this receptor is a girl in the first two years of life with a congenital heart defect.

In DNA form, the CDR3 reads TGTGCCTGGAGTGTGCAGGGGGGTGTGGCAGAGCAGTACTTC. This translates into CAWSVQGGVAEQYF. The chain is built from TRBV30 and TRBJ2-7, with D possibly being TRBD1 (7 bases). The length of the CDR3 is 14 residues. Trimming took off 0 bases at V and 7 bases at J, with 16 bases between the two ends. Germline-derived CDR1 and CDR2 are GTSNPN and SVGIG (reference sequence).